The 9 T cell receptor beta chains listed next were all sequenced from one sample in a study of T cells after yellow fever vaccination. TCRdb re-called the 5' RACE reads with MiXCR, one entry per CDR3 protein. There are some 560,000 distinct CDR3 sequences in the sample; about 19% occur only once, and around 15% lies in the top ten. This specimen consisted of PBMCs, obtained 15 days after the yellow fever booster vaccination. The receptors shown here come from a man under 40 who received the YFV17D yellow fever vaccine.

This clonotype came up a few times. The chain carries TRBV6-5 and TRBJ2-1; a possible D gene is TRBD1 (5 bases). The length of the CDR3 is 15 residues. Trimming removed 4 bases at V and 4 bases at J, with 14 bases between. The germline V gene encodes CDR1 MNHEY and CDR2 SVGAGI. CDR3 protein: CASSFDSDLYNEQFF. The CDR3 region has the DNA TGTGCCAGCAGTTTCGACAGTGACTTGTACAATGAGCAGTTCTTC.

This clonotype was recorded a few times. The chain has TRBV5-4 and TRBJ2-3; D ambiguous. Germline lookup yields CDR1 SGHNT and CDR2 YYREEE (reference sequence). This CDR3 contains 13 residues. The V end was cut by 0 bases, the J end by 6 bases, with 8 bases between. Here the CDR3 reads CASSLDESDTQYF. The CDR3 nucleotides read TGTGCCAGCAGCTTGGACGAGTCGGATACGCAGTATTTT. The variable domain in full, completed from reference TRBV5-4 and TRBJ2-3, reads ETGVTQSPTHLIKTRGQQVTLRCSSQSGHNTVSWYQQALGQGPQFIFQYYREEENGRGNFPPRFSGLQFPNYSSELNVNALELDDSALYLCASSLDESDTQYFGPGTRLTVL.

The chain is built from TRBV4-3 and TRBJ2-5, with D possibly called TRBD1 or TRBD2 (5 bases each). With 5 bases removed from V and 4 bases from J, the gap between germline ends came to 17 bases. In germline, CDR1 is LGHNA, CDR2 YSLEER. The CDR3 is 15 residues long. CDR3 nucleotide sequence: TGCGCCAGCAGCGAACGGGACGCAAAGGGAGAGACCCAGTACTTC. Translating it yields CASSERDAKGETQYF.

This chain joins TRBV29-1 and TRBJ1-5; D might be TRBD1 (5 bases). With 6 bases removed from V and 4 bases from J, the gap between germline ends came to 16 bases. The germline CDR1 and CDR2 sequences are SQVTM and ANQGSEA. The CDR3 spans 14 residues. CDR3 sequence: CSVQGGYGNQPQHF. The CDR3 DNA sequence: TGCAGCGTCCAGGGCGGGTACGGAAATCAGCCCCAGCATTTT.

The sample holds a few counts of this clonotype. The chain is built from TRBV7-9 and TRBJ2-1; 7 positions agree with TRBD1. Germline assignment: CDR1 SEHNR and CDR2 FQNEAQ (reference sequence). The junction had 8 bases not matched to a gene; V was cut back by 3 bases and J by 9 bases. The CDR3 covers 14 residues. In DNA, the CDR3 is TGTGCCAGCAGCTTCATAGGGGGCAAAGGTGAGCAGTTCTTC. This translates into CASSFIGGKGEQFF.

The V gene is TRBV3-1, the J gene TRBJ1-6; D ambiguous. V was pared by 0 bases and J by 10 bases, with 13 bases between. Germline CDR1 and CDR2: LGHDT and YNNKEL (reference sequence). CDR3 length: 15 amino acids. The CDR3 here is CASSQDANLLSPLHF. As DNA, the CDR3 is TGTGCCAGCAGCCAAGATGCAAACTTGTTATCACCCCTCCACTTT.

This clonotype showed up just a few times. The chain is built from TRBV29-1 and TRBJ1-2; 7 bases map to TRBD1. CDR1 is SQVTM and CDR2 is ANQGSEA in the germline V gene. This CDR3 has 13 residues. V was clipped by 3 bases and J by 3 bases; unmatched bases: 4. DNA of the CDR3: TGCAGCGTTGAGAGGGGGCGCGACTATGGCTACACCTTC. It specifies CSVERGRDYGYTF.

The V call is TRBV20-1, the J call TRBJ2-7; D perhaps matches TRBD1 (5 bases). Germline V CDR1 and CDR2: DFQATT, SNEGSKA (reference sequence). V lost 1 base, J lost 2 bases, and 6 bases lay in between. This CDR3 region has 12 residues. The DNA for the CDR3 is TGCAGTGCTAGAGGGACAACCTACGAGCAGTACTTC. This sequence encodes CSARGTTYEQYF.

V usage is TRBV5-1 and J usage is TRBJ2-7; D uncertain. Germline V gene sequence: CDR1 SGHRS, CDR2 YFSETQ. The CDR3 sequence is 13 residues long. V lost 0 bases and J lost 5, with 9 bases in between. CDR3 DNA: TGCGCCAGCAGCTTGGGACAATCGAACGAGCAGTACTTC. Protein product: CASSLGQSNEQYF.